The 21 T cell receptor beta chains below were found in one sample sequenced in a study (dated by TCRdb to between 2014 and 2016). CD4+CD25+CD127-/low cells were isolated as Tregs. Receptor libraries were prepared by 5' RACE. The instrument was an Illumina MiSeq. TCRdb reprocessed the public reads (quality trimming at Q25 with fastp, clone calling with MiXCR) and kept in-frame beta chains. Identical CDR3 protein sequences are pooled into one entry, listed with their most common genes and DNA. This sample gives approximately 10,000 distinct CDR3 sequences in total; less than 60% of them show up just once. The top ten clonotypes cover about 3% of the sample. Sequencing used Tregs sorted from a lymph node. All receptors derive from a female donor with breast cancer.

Here the CDR3 reads CATRIRETQYF. In DNA, the CDR3 is TGTGCCACCCGGATTAGGGAGACCCAGTACTTC. The chain combines TRBV12-3 or TRBV12-4 with TRBJ2-5; D unresolved. This CDR3 has 11 residues. The germline V and J ends were trimmed by 10 bases and 5 bases, with 11 bases remaining between them.

The chain recombines TRBV27 with TRBJ2-1; 10 bases are a match to TRBD2. Per the germline V gene, CDR1 is MNHEY and CDR2 is SMNVEV (reference sequence). This CDR3 is built from 14 residues. V trimming: 8 bases; J trimming: 5 bases; junction bases outside the gene matches: 6. The CDR3 DNA is TGTGCCAGCTCCGGACTAGCGGTTCACAATGAGCAGTTCTTC. It specifies CASSGLAVHNEQFF.

V gene TRBV20-1 combines with J gene TRBJ2-3; the D gene could be TRBD1 or TRBD2 (5 bases each). The CDR3 is 16 residues long. Germline V CDR1 and CDR2: DFQATT, SNEGSKA (reference sequence). V shed 2 bases and J shed 0 bases, with 15 bases lying between them. The CDR3 coding sequence is TGCAGTGCTAGACCTCCCGGGACCCCAAGCACAGATACGCAGTATTTT. Translated: CSARPPGTPSTDTQYF.

This sequence joins TRBV20-1 and TRBJ2-1; 13 bases agree with TRBD2. CDR1 and CDR2 from the germline V gene are DFQATT and SNEGSKA (reference sequence). The CDR3 has 17 residues. In DNA form, the CDR3 reads TGCAGAGCCACGGGACTAGCGGGACCGACGGGCTACAATGAGCAGTTCTTC. Its translation is CRATGLAGPTGYNEQFF.

By sample fraction, this clonotype is medium-sized. This chain links TRBV29-1 with TRBJ2-1, with TRBD2 identical over 9 bases. The germline gives CDR1 SQVTM, CDR2 ANQGSEA. The CDR3 sequence is 13 residues long. V was pared by 1 base and J by 8 bases, with 3 bases of the junction left unmatched. CDR3 region: CSVEGLAVDEQFF. In nucleotides, the CDR3 is TGCAGCGTTGAAGGACTAGCGGTGGATGAGCAGTTCTTC.

This clonotype was observed a handful of times. V gene TRBV4-1 combines with J gene TRBJ1-2; D gene ambiguous. The V gene's germline CDR1 is MGHRA and CDR2 YSYEKL. The CDR3 has 13 amino acids. V lost 6 bases to trimming and J lost 0 bases, with 8 bases between them. The CDR3 loop reads CASRRGSNYGYTF. The DNA of the CDR3 is TGCGCCAGCAGACGGGGATCTAACTATGGCTACACCTTC.

The chain combines TRBV7-2 with TRBJ1-2, with D tentatively TRBD1 (6 bases). The CDR3 covers 15 residues. V lost 1 base, J lost 1 base, and 10 bases lay in between. The germline CDR1 and CDR2 sequences are SGHTA and FQGNSA. The CDR3 DNA reads TGTGCCAGCAGCTTAGTACAGGGATTTAACTATGGCTACACCTTC. It codes for CASSLVQGFNYGYTF.

This clonotype was seen a handful of times. The CDR3 DNA reads TGTGCCAGCAGCTTATACGAGGGGTACGAGCAGTACTTC. This codes for CASSLYEGYEQYF. The rearrangement uses TRBV7-6 and TRBJ2-7; tentatively, D is TRBD1 or TRBD2 (5 bases each). Per germline, CDR1 SGHVS and CDR2 FNYEAQ. The V and J ends lost 2 bases and 4 bases respectively, with 9 bases between them. This CDR3 has 13 amino acids.

The chain combines TRBV9 with TRBJ2-4; D is possibly TRBD2 (5 bases). Between the trimmed V and J ends, which lost 1 base and 8 bases, there was a span of 10 bases. Germline CDR1 reads SGDLS; CDR2 reads YYNGEE. The CDR3 contains 13 residues. The CDR3 sequence is CASSVKLGYIQYF. The CDR3 region has the DNA TGTGCCAGCAGCGTAAAACTAGGATACATTCAGTACTTC. Filled out from reference TRBV9 and TRBJ2-4, the complete variable domain reads DSGVTQTPKHLITATGQRVTLRCSPRSGDLSVYWYQQSLDQGLQFLIQYYNGEERAKGNILERFSAQQFPDLHSELNLSSLELGDSALYFCASSVKLGYIQYFGAGTRLSVL.

This clonotype was detected a few times. This rearrangement joins TRBV11-2 to TRBJ2-7, with 7 bases identical to TRBD2. CDR1 and CDR2 from the germline V gene are SGHAT and FQNNGV. There are 16 residues in the CDR3. Germline trimming cut 1 base from V and 4 bases from J; bases unmatched to any gene: 10. CDR3 bases: TGTGCCAGCAGCTTAGGTACCGGGACTACCTTATACGAGCAGTACTTC. Encoded protein: CASSLGTGTTLYEQYF. Variable domain in full (rest from reference TRBV11-2 and TRBJ2-7): EAGVAQSPRYKIIEKRQSVAFWCNPISGHATLYWYQQILGQGPKLLIQFQNNGVVDDSQLPKDRFSAERLKGVDSTLKIQPAKLEDSAVYLCASSLGTGTTLYEQYFGPGTRLTVT.

A word on this clonotype: An end of the junction does not agree with germline; a read error may underlie this. The J gene is TRBJ2-5, the V gene TRBV29-1; D might be TRBD1 or TRBD2, each matching 6 bases. There are 14 residues in the CDR3. CDR1 and CDR2 (germline): SQVTM, ANQGSEA. The CDR3: CSVVGGMYQGTQYF. CDR3 nucleotides: TGCAGCGTTGTCGGGGGCATGTACCAAGGGACCCAGTACTTC. The variable domain in full, completed from reference TRBV29-1 and TRBJ2-5, reads SAVISQKPSRDICQRGTSLTIQCQVDSQVTMMFWYRQQPGQSLTLIATANQGSEATYESGFVIDKFPISRPNLTFSTLTVSNMSPEDSSIYLCSVVGGMYQGTQYFGPGTRLLVL.

Here the CDR3 reads CASSPTWLADYNEQFF. CDR3 bases: TGTGCCAGCAGCCCTACTTGGCTAGCGGATTACAATGAGCAGTTCTTC. The rearrangement links TRBV11-3 to TRBJ2-1; 7 bases align to TRBD2. Germline CDR1 SGHNT, CDR2 YENEEA. The length of the CDR3 is 16 residues. Germline trimming cut 5 bases from V and 4 bases from J; bases unmatched to any gene: 11.

The J gene is TRBJ2-1, the V gene TRBV11-1; D not certain. Germline CDR1 and CDR2: SGHAT and FQDESV (reference sequence). CDR3 size: 14 residues. V lost 3 bases, J lost 10 bases, and 16 bases lay in between. The CDR3 sequence is CASSLAVFSYEQFF. The CDR3 nucleotides read TGTGCCAGCAGCTTGGCAGTCTTCTCCTACGAGCAGTTCTTC.

This chain links TRBV9 with TRBJ1-1; 7 positions agree with TRBD1. The V segment lost 0 bases and the J segment 1 base; nucleotides outside the gene matches: 3. CDR3 size: 15 residues. From germline, CDR1 is SGDLS and CDR2 YYNGEE. The CDR3 coding sequence is TGTGCCAGCAGCGTAGTTCAGGGGGAGAACACTGAAGCTTTCTTT. The encoded protein is CASSVVQGENTEAFF.

V is TRBV3-1 and J is TRBJ2-1; 8 bases match TRBD1. The ends lost 5 bases at V and 0 bases at J; junction bases unmatched: 24. The CDR3 is 22 residues long. Germline loops: CDR1 LGHDT, CDR2 YNNKEL (reference sequence). The CDR3 DNA is TGTGCCAGCAGCTTACTAGCAGGGGGCCTATTGTCCCCGAGGAGCTCCTACAATGAGCAGTTCTTC. This gives the protein CASSLLAGGLLSPRSSYNEQFF.

The chain uses TRBV10-3 and TRBJ2-1, with TRBD2 identical over 11 bases. The V and J ends lost 4 bases and 7 bases, in that order; junction bases with no gene match: 3. This CDR3 comprises 14 residues. Germline CDR1 reads ENHRY; CDR2 reads SYGVKD. The DNA of the CDR3 is TGTGCCATCAGTGGGGGGACTAGCGGAAATGAGCAGTTCTTC. Amino acid sequence: CAISGGTSGNEQFF.

The rearrangement links TRBV7-6 to TRBJ2-1; a weak D match, TRBD2 (6 bases). The V gene lost 5 bases and the J gene lost 4 bases, with 18 bases spanning the gap. Germline V lookup: CDR1 SGHVS, CDR2 FNYEAQ. The length of the CDR3 is 16 residues. The CDR3, as DNA: TGTGCCAGCAGCGCGCACCGGGACTTGGGGTACAATGAGCAGTTCTTC. Translating gives CASSAHRDLGYNEQFF.

This chain uses TRBV18 with TRBJ2-1; weak D call: TRBD2 (7 bases). The CDR3 is 13 residues long. V was shortened by 2 bases and J by 10 bases, with 12 bases between the two germline ends. Germline V gene data show CDR1 as KGHSH and CDR2 as LQKENI. The CDR3 DNA reads TGTGCCAGCTCACCATCACAGGGAGGGGAGCAGTTCTTC. Residues: CASSPSQGGEQFF.

J is TRBJ2-7 and V is TRBV20-1; TRBD2 matches at 13 bases. V gave up 3 bases and J gave up 4 bases; unmatched junction bases: 9. CDR1 is DFQATT and CDR2 is SNEGSKA in the germline V gene (reference sequence). The CDR3 has 16 residues. The CDR3 protein is CSASVLLAGGSYEQYF. CDR3 nucleotides: TGCAGTGCTAGTGTACTACTAGCGGGAGGGTCATACGAGCAGTACTTC.

This clonotype showed up just a few times. The chain employs TRBV5-1 and TRBJ2-3; a possible D gene is TRBD2 (5 bases). There are 13 residues in the CDR3. The V gene's germline CDR1 is SGHRS and CDR2 YFSETQ. V lost 4 bases and J lost 3, with 9 bases in between. In nucleotides, the CDR3 is TGCGCCAGCAGCCCATCGGGGACAGATACGCAGTATTTT. Protein: CASSPSGTDTQYF.

The V call is TRBV5-6, the J call TRBJ2-7; no clear D gene. This CDR3 contains 14 residues. The V end was cut by 4 bases, the J end by 3 bases, with 14 bases between. Looked up from germline, CDR1 is SGHDT and CDR2 is YYEEEE. CDR3 region: CASSPKLRDYEQYF. The CDR3 DNA is TGTGCCAGCAGCCCAAAGCTTAGGGACTACGAGCAGTACTTC.